A selection of T cell receptor beta chains follows, all from one sample in a study of T-cell memory formation after mild COVID-19. TCRdb independently ran MiXCR on the 5' RACE reads; one entry per CDR3 protein. The sample carries under 700,000 distinct CDR3 sequences, about 20% recorded once. The sample consisted of PBMCs or a T cell subset sorted from them (not recorded which). The receptors were gathered from an adult woman who had mild COVID-19 (a few samples of this study predate the infection). Cell type and time point are not known. The conserved cysteine and the conserved F or W are not part of the CDR3 here. D genes are given only for firm matches. The size entry is marked missing in some rows and otherwise reads once, few, many or a size class.

size: .
V: TRBV5-5
J: TRBJ2-7
D: .
CDR3: ASSAEGTDRGFYEQY

size: .
V: TRBV9
J: TRBJ2-5
D: TRBD1
CDR3: ASTRTGTGEETQY

size: few
V: TRBV4-3
J: TRBJ2-7
D: TRBD2
CDR3: ASSQVVSSGSYEQY

size: .
V: TRBV4-2
J: TRBJ2-7
D: TRBD2
CDR3: ASSQGLGRVYEQY

size: .
V: TRBV7-3
J: TRBJ1-1
D: TRBD1
CDR3: ASSLDSTGGTEAF

size: .
V: TRBV7-2
J: TRBJ2-1
D: .
CDR3: ASRRSSYNEQF

size: .
V: TRBV10-3
J: TRBJ2-6
D: .
CDR3: AIKGTSGANVLT

size: .
V: TRBV24-1
J: TRBJ1-2
D: TRBD1
CDR3: ATSDWDRDYGYT

size: .
V: TRBV6-2/TRBV6-3
J: TRBJ1-2
D: .
CDR3: ASSYRAEANYGYT

size: .
V: TRBV24-1
J: TRBJ2-1
D: .
CDR3: ATSDPREPSSNEQF

size: once
V: TRBV2
J: TRBJ2-5
D: TRBD2
CDR3: ASSEGRLAGATGTQY

size: .
V: TRBV5-1
J: TRBJ1-1
D: .
CDR3: ASSPWGGLNTEAF

size: few
V: TRBV4-2
J: TRBJ2-1
D: TRBD2
CDR3: ASSQDHLLAGVYNEQF

size: few
V: TRBV18
J: TRBJ1-1
D: .
CDR3: ASSRTEMNTEAF

size: .
V: TRBV5-1
J: TRBJ1-5
D: .
CDR3: ASSPGPLKKSNQPQH

size: .
V: TRBV12-3/TRBV12-4
J: TRBJ2-5
D: TRBD1
CDR3: ASGWDRGETQY

size: .
V: TRBV5-5
J: TRBJ2-3
D: TRBD2
CDR3: ASSLDLAGARRTDTQY

size: few
V: TRBV5-1
J: TRBJ2-5
D: .
CDR3: ASSLGQGGGEETQY

size: .
V: TRBV12-3/TRBV12-4
J: TRBJ2-3
D: TRBD1
CDR3: ASSPQTGGGQY

size: .
V: TRBV6-2/TRBV6-3
J: TRBJ1-5
D: .
CDR3: ASSYGSLGAQH

size: .
V: TRBV7-6
J: TRBJ2-7
D: .
CDR3: ASSLVADGTYEQY

size: many
V: TRBV6-2/TRBV6-3
J: TRBJ1-1
D: .
CDR3: ASSYTHSNTEAF

size: few
V: TRBV6-1
J: TRBJ1-2
D: .
CDR3: ASSESGTFGYT

size: .
V: TRBV5-1
J: TRBJ2-5
D: .
CDR3: ASSLVAVGAETQY

size: many
V: TRBV5-1
J: TRBJ1-2
D: .
CDR3: ASSLSGGSNGYT

size: .
V: TRBV5-6
J: TRBJ2-7
D: .
CDR3: ASSWAIADRTYEQY

size: few
V: TRBV2
J: TRBJ2-5
D: .
CDR3: ASTKGLQETQY

size: .
V: TRBV5-1
J: TRBJ2-2
D: TRBD2
CDR3: ASSPSGQITGELF

size: .
V: TRBV12-3/TRBV12-4
J: TRBJ2-1
D: TRBD2
CDR3: ASSSRTSGGAFRNEQF